This T cell receptor (beta chain) originates from a study of neoadjuvant anti-PD-1 for oral cavity cancer. Study-level information: Patients without progression got a fourth dose around day 43.

Sequencing used immunoSEQ multiplex PCR; TCRdb keeps in-frame clones, though not all of them. The table lists about 14,000 clones, about 64% of them singletons. Stage II-IVA oral cavity squamous cell carcinoma was new and untreated by systemic or radiation therapy. Analysis of PBMCs was direct, with no culture step. This clone was observed a few times. Its antigen is still unknown. Study findings and constraints: Pretreatment Treg/Th17 ratio correlated inversely with post-treatment tumor clonality.

CDR1 and CDR2 from the germline V gene are LNHDA and SQIVND (reference sequence). The J segment lost 6 bases and the V segment lost 2 bases, leaving 2 bases of the junction unmatched. This CDR3 has 13 amino acids. This sample comprised PBMCs, obtained before nivolumab (anti-PD-1) treatment. The receptor's source is a person aged 35 to 85 with oral cavity squamous cell carcinoma. This chain uses TRBV19 with TRBJ1-1; 8 bases are shared with TRBD1. DNA for the CDR3: TGTGCCAGTAGTATATCGACAGGGGCTGAAGCTTTCTTT. Translation gives CASSISTGAEAFF. The whole variable domain, filled in from reference TRBV19 and TRBJ1-1, reads DGGITQSPKYLFRKEGQNVTLSCEQNLNHDAMYWYRQDPGQGLRLIYYSQIVNDFQKGDIAEGYSVSREKKESFPLTVTSAQKNPTAFYLCASSISTGAEAFFGQGTRLTVV.